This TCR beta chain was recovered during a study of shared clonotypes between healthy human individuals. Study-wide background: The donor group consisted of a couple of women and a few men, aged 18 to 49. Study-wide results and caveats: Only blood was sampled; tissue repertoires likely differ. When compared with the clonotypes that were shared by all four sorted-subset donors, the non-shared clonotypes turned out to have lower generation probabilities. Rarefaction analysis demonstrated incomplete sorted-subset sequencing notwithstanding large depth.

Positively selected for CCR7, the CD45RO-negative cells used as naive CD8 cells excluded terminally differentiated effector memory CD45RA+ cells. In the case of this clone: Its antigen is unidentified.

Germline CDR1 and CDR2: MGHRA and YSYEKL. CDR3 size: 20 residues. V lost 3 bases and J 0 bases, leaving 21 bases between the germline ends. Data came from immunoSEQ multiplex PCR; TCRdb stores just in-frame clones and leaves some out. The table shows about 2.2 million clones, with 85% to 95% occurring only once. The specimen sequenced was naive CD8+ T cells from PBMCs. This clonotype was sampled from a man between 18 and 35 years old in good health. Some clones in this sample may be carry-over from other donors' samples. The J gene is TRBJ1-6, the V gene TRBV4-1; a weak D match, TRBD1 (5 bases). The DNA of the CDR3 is TGCGCCAGCAGCCAGGGCCCGGGACTAACTATAAGCTCCTATAATTCACCCCTCCACTTT. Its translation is CASSQGPGLTISSYNSPLHF.